This is a list of T cell receptor beta chains from one sample in a study of blood T cell repertoires in COVID-19. Here immunoSEQ multiplex PCR was the method, and the copy in TCRdb shows in-frame clones only, minus some. The sample yields fewer than 350,000 clones, 88% seen once. The sample was peripheral blood. These receptors were collected from a man aged 18 to 29 with active or convalescent COVID-19. Both conserved end residues are part of each CDR3. A D gene is named only where the DNA matches it firmly. Part of the rows lack a size; the others show once, few, many or a class for expanded clones.

CDR3aa: CASSQGLEINEQFF
CDR3nt: TGTGCCAGCAGCCAAGGACTAGAAATCAATGAGCAGTTCTTC
d_gene: -
abundance: -
v_gene: TRBV4-2
j_gene: TRBJ2-1

CDR3aa: CASRAGSHYEQYF
CDR3nt: TGTGCCAGCAGGGCGGGGTCCCACTACGAGCAGTACTTC
d_gene: -
abundance: -
v_gene: TRBV6-6
j_gene: TRBJ2-7

CDR3aa: CASSHRDRGASDTQYF
CDR3nt: TGCGCCAGCAGCCACCGGGACAGGGGGGCTTCAGATACGCAGTATTTT
d_gene: TRBD1
abundance: once
v_gene: TRBV4-1
j_gene: TRBJ2-3

CDR3aa: CASSEVRGRNTEAFF
CDR3nt: TGTGCCAGCAGTGAAGTCCGGGGAAGGAACACTGAAGCTTTCTTT
d_gene: -
abundance: -
v_gene: TRBV6-1
j_gene: TRBJ1-1

CDR3aa: CASSLGAPAPTDTQYF
CDR3nt: TGTGCCAGCAGCTTAGGAGCGCCGGCCCCCACAGATACGCAGTATTTT
d_gene: -
abundance: -
v_gene: TRBV5-5
j_gene: TRBJ2-3

CDR3aa: CSVATETGQPQHF
CDR3nt: TGCAGCGTAGCGACGGAGACCGGTCAGCCCCAGCATTTT
d_gene: -
abundance: -
v_gene: TRBV29-1
j_gene: TRBJ1-5

CDR3aa: CASSWGGEQYF
CDR3nt: TGCGCCAGCAGCTGGGGGGGTGAGCAGTACTTC
d_gene: TRBD2
abundance: -
v_gene: TRBV10-1
j_gene: TRBJ2-7

CDR3aa: CASSTPRVIGENTEAFF
CDR3nt: TGTGCCAGCAGTACACCGCGAGTCATAGGAGAGAACACTGAAGCTTTCTTT
d_gene: -
abundance: -
v_gene: TRBV6-2/TRBV6-3
j_gene: TRBJ1-1

CDR3aa: CASSLQGNTEAFF
CDR3nt: TGTGCCAGCAGCCTACAGGGAAACACTGAAGCTTTCTTT
d_gene: -
abundance: -
v_gene: TRBV9
j_gene: TRBJ1-1

CDR3aa: CASSFTGGSGSPLHF
CDR3nt: TGTGCCAGCAGCTTCACAGGGGGCTCTGGTTCACCCCTCCACTTT
d_gene: TRBD1
abundance: once
v_gene: TRBV7-2
j_gene: TRBJ1-6

CDR3aa: CASSRAGGAGGYGYTF
CDR3nt: TGTGCCAGCAGTCGGGCAGGGGGCGCAGGGGGTTATGGCTACACCTTC
d_gene: TRBD1
abundance: -
v_gene: TRBV25-1
j_gene: TRBJ1-2

CDR3aa: CASSSRVPSNYGYTF
CDR3nt: TGTGCCAGCAGCTCACGGGTTCCGAGCAACTATGGCTACACCTTC
d_gene: -
abundance: -
v_gene: TRBV7-8
j_gene: TRBJ1-2

CDR3aa: CASSLGQGRETQYF
CDR3nt: TGTGCCAGCAGCTTGGGACAGGGGAGAGAGACCCAGTACTTC
d_gene: TRBD1
abundance: once
v_gene: TRBV11-2
j_gene: TRBJ2-5

CDR3aa: CASDGGGTDTQYF
CDR3nt: TGTGCCAGCGACGGGGGGGGGACAGATACGCAGTATTTT
d_gene: TRBD2
abundance: -
v_gene: TRBV3-1/TRBV3-2
j_gene: TRBJ2-3